This TCR beta chain was recorded in a study of T cell responses to AZD1222 COVID-19 vaccine. Broader study findings: Among the donors, most were white British and more were female, and clonal diversity was possibly underestimated. Baseline seropositivity characterized only a handful of AZD1222 recipients.

On this clone: Its antigen remains unknown.

This CDR3 contains 13 residues. V lost 5 bases and J lost 6; bases outside the gene matches: 6. Assay: immunoSEQ multiplex PCR; the TCRdb copy retains only in-frame clones and omits some. The sample comprises roughly 170,000 clones, 94% of which are singletons, and 1.6% rests with the top ten. Source: peripheral blood, taken 28 days after the second AZD1222 dose. The chain is built from TRBV12-3 or TRBV12-4 and TRBJ1-1, with 7 bases aligning to TRBD1. The origin of this receptor is an adult who received the AZD1222 COVID-19 vaccine. CDR3 sequence (DNA): TGTGCCAGCAGTGCTCCCGGGACAGCTGAAGCTTTCTTT. It codes for CASSAPGTAEAFF.